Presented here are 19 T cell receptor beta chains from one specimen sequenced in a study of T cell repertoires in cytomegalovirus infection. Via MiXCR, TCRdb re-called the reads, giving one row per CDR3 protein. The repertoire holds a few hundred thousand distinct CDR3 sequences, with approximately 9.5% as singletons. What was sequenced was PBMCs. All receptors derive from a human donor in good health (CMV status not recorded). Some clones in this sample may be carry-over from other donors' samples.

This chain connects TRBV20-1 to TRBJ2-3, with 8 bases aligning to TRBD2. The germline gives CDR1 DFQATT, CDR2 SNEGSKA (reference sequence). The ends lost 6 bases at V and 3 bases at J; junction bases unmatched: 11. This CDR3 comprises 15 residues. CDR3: CSAPSRGRTTDTQYF. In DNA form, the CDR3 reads TGCAGTGCCCCTTCTCGCGGGAGGACAACAGATACGCAGTATTTT.

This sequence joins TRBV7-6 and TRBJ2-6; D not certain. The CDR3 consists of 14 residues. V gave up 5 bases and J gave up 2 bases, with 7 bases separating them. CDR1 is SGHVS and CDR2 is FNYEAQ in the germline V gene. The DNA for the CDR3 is TGTGCCAGCAGCCCCTTTGCTGGGGCCAACGTCCTGACTTTC. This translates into CASSPFAGANVLTF.

CDR3 sequence: CASSLTGGMANSPLHF. As DNA, the CDR3 is TGTGCCAGCAGCTTAACAGGGGGCATGGCTAATTCACCCCTCCACTTT. This sequence joins TRBV6-6 and TRBJ1-6; 9 bases match TRBD1. With 6 bases clipped from V and 6 bases from J, the junction kept 9 bases outside the gene matches. In germline, CDR1 is MNHNY, CDR2 SVGAGI (reference sequence). CDR3 length equals 16 residues.

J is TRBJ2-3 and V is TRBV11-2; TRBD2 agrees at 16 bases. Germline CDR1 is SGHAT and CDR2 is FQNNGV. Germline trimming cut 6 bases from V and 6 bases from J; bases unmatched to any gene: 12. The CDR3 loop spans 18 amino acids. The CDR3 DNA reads TGTGCCAGCAGGCCTGCCCCGGGACTAGCGGGAGGGCGGGATACGCAGTATTTT. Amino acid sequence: CASRPAPGLAGGRDTQYF.

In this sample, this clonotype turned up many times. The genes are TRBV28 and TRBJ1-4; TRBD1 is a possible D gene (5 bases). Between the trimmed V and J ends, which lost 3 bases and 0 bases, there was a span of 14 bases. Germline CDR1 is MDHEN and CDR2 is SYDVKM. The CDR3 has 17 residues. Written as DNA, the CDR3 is TGTGCCAGCAGTTTGGAGGGGATCGGGGCAACTAATGAAAAACTGTTTTTT. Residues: CASSLEGIGATNEKLFF.

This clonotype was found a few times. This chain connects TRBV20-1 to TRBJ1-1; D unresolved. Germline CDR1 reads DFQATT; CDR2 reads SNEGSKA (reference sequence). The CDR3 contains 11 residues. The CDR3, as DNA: TGCAGAGGAGGCTTTGGCACTGAAGCTTTCTTT. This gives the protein CRGGFGTEAFF.

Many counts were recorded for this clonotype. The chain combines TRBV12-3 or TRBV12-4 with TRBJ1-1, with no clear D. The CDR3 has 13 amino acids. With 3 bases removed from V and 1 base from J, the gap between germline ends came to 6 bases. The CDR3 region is CASSFGRNTEAFF. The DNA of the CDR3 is TGTGCCAGCAGTTTTGGCAGGAACACTGAAGCTTTCTTT.

The DNA of the CDR3 is TGTGCTAGTGGTTTGGACCTAGCGGGGGATGAGCAGTTCTTC. Translating gives CASGLDLAGDEQFF. The chain has TRBV12-5 and TRBJ2-1, with 10 bases identical to TRBD2. The CDR3 has 14 amino acids. Looked up from germline, CDR1 is LGHNT and CDR2 is FRNRAP. The V gene end was trimmed by 1 base and the J gene end by 8 bases; junction bases not matched to a gene: 2.

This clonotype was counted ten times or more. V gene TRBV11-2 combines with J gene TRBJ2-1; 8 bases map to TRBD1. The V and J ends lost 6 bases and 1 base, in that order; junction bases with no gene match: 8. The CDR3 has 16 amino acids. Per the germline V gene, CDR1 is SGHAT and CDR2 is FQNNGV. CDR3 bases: TGTGCCAGCAGTCATGGACAGGGAAGATCCTACAATGAGCAGTTCTTC. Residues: CASSHGQGRSYNEQFF.

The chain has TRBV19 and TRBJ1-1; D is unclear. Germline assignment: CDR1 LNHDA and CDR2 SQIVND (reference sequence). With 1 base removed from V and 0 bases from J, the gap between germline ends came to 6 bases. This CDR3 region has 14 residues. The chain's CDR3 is CASSIVGVNTEAFF. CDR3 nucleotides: TGTGCCAGTAGTATAGTTGGCGTGAACACTGAAGCTTTCTTT. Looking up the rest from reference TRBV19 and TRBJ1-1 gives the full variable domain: DGGITQSPKYLFRKEGQNVTLSCEQNLNHDAMYWYRQDPGQGLRLIYYSQIVNDFQKGDIAEGYSVSREKKESFPLTVTSAQKNPTAFYLCASSIVGVNTEAFFGQGTRLTVV.

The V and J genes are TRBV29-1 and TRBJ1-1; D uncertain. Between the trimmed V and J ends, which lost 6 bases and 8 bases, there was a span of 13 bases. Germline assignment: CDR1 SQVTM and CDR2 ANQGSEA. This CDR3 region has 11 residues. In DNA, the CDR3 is TGCAGCGTAAAAGCACTTGCCGAAGCTTTCTTT. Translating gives CSVKALAEAFF.

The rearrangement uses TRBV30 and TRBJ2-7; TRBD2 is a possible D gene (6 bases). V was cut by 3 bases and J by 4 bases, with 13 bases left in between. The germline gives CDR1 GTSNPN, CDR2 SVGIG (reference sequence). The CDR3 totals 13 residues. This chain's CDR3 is CAWREEGRYEQYF. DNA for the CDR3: TGTGCCTGGAGGGAGGAGGGGAGGTACGAGCAGTACTTC.

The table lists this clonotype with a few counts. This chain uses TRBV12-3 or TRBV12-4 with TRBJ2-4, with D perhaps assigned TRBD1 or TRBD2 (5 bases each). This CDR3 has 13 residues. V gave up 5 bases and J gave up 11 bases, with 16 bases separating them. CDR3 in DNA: TGTGCCAGCAGTCGGAGTGGGGGTGCGCTTCAGTACTTC. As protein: CASSRSGGALQYF.

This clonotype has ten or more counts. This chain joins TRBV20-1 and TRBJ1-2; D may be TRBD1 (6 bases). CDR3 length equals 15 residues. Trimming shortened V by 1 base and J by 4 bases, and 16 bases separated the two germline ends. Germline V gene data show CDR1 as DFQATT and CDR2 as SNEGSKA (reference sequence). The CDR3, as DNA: TGCAGTGCTAGAGCCACCGACAGGAACTTCTATGGCTACACCTTC. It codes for CSARATDRNFYGYTF.

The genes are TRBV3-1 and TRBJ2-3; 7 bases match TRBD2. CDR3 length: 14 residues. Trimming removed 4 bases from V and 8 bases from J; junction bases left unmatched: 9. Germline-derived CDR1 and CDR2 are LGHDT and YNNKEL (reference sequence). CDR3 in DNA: TGTGCCAGCAGCCTCAGCGGGGCGGTTATTACGCAGTATTTT. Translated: CASSLSGAVITQYF.

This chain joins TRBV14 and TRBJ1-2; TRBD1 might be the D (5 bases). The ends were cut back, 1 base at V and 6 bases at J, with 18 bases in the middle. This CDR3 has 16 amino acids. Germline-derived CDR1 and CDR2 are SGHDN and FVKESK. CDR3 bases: TGTGCCAGCAGCCAAGCGACACTCGTTCCGGGGGATGGCTACACCTTC. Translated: CASSQATLVPGDGYTF.

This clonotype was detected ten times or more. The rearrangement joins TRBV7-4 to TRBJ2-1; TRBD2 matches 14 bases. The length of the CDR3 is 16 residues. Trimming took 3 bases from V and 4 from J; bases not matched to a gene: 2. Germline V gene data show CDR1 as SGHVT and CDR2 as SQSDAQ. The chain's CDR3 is CASSFRLAGGYNEQFF. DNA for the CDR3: TGTGCCAGCAGCTTCCGACTAGCGGGAGGGTACAATGAGCAGTTCTTC.

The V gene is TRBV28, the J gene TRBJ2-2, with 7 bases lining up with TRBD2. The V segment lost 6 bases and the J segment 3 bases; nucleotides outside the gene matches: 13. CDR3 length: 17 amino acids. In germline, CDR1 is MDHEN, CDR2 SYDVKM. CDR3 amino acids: CASREFRLADYTGELFF. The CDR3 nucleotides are TGTGCCAGCAGGGAGTTTCGACTAGCAGACTACACCGGGGAGCTGTTTTTT.

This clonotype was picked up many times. The CDR3 nucleotides read TGTGCCAGCAGTGGCAGGGTAAACAATCAGCCCCAGCATTTT. Translated, it gives CASSGRVNNQPQHF. The chain carries TRBV28 and TRBJ1-5; a weak D match, TRBD1 (5 bases). There are 14 residues in the CDR3. V gave up 5 bases and J gave up 3 bases, with 11 bases separating them. Looked up from germline, CDR1 is MDHEN and CDR2 is SYDVKM. Drawing the rest from reference TRBV28 and TRBJ1-5, the complete variable domain is DVKVTQSSRYLVKRTGEKVFLECVQDMDHENMFWYRQDPGLGLRLIYFSYDVKMKEKGDIPEGYSVSREKKERFSLILESASTNQTSMYLCASSGRVNNQPQHFGDGTRLSIL.